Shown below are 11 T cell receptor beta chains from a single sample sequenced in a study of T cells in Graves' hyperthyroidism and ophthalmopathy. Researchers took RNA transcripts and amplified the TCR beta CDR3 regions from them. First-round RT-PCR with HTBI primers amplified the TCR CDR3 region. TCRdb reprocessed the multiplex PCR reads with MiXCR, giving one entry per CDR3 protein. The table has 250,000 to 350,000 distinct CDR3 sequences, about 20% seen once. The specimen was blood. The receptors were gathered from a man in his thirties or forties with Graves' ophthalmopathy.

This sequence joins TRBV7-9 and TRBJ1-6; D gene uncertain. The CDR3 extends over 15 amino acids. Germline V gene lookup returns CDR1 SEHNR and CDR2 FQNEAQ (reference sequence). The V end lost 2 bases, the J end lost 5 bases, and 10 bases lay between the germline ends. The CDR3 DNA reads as TGTGCCAGCAGCTTAATAGGTCACGATAATTCACCCCTCCACTTT. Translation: CASSLIGHDNSPLHF.

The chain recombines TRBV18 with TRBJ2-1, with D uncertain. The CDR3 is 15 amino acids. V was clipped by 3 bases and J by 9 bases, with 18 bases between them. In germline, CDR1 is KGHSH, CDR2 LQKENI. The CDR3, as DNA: TGTGCCAGCTCACCCCTAGGGAACAGCCGTTCTGAGCAGTTCTTC. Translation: CASSPLGNSRSEQFF.

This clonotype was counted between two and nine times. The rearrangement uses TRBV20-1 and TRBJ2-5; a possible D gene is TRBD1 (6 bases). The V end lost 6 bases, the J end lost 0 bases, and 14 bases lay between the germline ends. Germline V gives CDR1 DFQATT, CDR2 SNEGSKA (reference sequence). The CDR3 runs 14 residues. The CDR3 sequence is CSASTWTDQETQYF. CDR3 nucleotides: TGCAGTGCCTCTACTTGGACAGACCAAGAGACCCAGTACTTC.

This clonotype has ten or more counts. The CDR3 nucleotides read TGTGCCAGCAGTCATCCCCTAGCGGGAGGATCCTACAATGAGCAGTTCTTC. This codes for CASSHPLAGGSYNEQFF. The chain links TRBV2 to TRBJ2-1; 11 nucleotides align to TRBD2. The ends lost 5 bases at V and 1 base at J; junction bases unmatched: 7. CDR3 length: 17 amino acids. The germline CDR1 and CDR2 sequences are SNHLY and FYNNEI.

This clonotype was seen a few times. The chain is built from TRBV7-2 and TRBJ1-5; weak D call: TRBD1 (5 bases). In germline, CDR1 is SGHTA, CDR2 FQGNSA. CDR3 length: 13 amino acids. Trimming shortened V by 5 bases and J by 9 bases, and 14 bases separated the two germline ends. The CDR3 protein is CASSLRDGGPQHF. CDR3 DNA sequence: TGTGCCAGCAGCCTTAGGGATGGGGGGCCCCAGCATTTT.

The DNA of the CDR3 is TGTGCCAGCAGTTTTGTCAATCAGCCCCAGCATTTT. Residues: CASSFVNQPQHF. The rearrangement uses TRBV12-3 or TRBV12-4 and TRBJ1-5; unclear D gene. There are 12 residues in the CDR3. V lost 3 bases, J lost 3 bases, and 3 bases lay in between.

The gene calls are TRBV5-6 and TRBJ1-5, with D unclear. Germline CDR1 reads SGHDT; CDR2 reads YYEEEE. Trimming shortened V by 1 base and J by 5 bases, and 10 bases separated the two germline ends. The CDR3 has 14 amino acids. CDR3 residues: CASSLYHRDQPQHF. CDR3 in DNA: TGTGCCAGCAGCTTGTATCACCGGGATCAGCCCCAGCATTTT.

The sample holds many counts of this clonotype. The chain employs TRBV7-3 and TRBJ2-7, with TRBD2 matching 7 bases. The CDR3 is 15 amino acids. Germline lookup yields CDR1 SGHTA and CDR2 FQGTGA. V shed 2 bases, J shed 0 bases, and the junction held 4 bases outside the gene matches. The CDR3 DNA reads TGTGCCAGCAGCTTAGCAAGCGGGAACTCCTACGAGCAGTACTTC. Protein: CASSLASGNSYEQYF.

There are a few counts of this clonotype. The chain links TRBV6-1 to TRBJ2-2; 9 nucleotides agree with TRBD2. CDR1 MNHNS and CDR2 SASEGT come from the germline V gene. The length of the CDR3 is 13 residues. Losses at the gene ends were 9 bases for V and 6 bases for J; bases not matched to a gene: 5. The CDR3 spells CASLERGAGELFF. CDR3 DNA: TGTGCCAGTCTCGAGCGGGGGGCCGGGGAGCTGTTTTTT.

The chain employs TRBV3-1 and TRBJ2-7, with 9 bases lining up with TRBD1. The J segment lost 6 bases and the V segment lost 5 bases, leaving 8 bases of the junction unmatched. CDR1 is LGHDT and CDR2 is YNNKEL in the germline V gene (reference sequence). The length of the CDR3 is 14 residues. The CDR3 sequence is CASSAWTGVGEQYF. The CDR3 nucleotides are TGTGCCAGCAGCGCCTGGACAGGGGTGGGCGAGCAGTACTTC.

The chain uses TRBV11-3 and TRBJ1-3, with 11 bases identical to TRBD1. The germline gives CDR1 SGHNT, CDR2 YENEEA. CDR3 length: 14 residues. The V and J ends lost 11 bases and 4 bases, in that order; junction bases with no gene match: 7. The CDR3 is CAAGDRGKGNTIYF. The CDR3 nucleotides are TGTGCCGCCGGGGACAGGGGGAAAGGAAACACCATATATTTT.